The present T cell receptor beta chain was sequenced within a study of shared clonotypes between healthy human individuals. Naivety among CD8 cells was defined by CD45RO negativity and positive CCR7 selection, thereby excluding terminally differentiated effector memory CD45RA+ cells. TCRdb's table, derived via immunoSEQ multiplex PCR, lists solely in-frame clones and lacks some. The sample lists about 1,800,000 clones; about 95% were seen once. Points on this clone: Antigen: not known.

The CDR3 spans 15 residues. V lost 0 bases to trimming and J lost 4 bases, with 8 bases between them. Germline lookup yields CDR1 SGDLS and CDR2 YYNGEE. Overall study findings and caveats: Compared with clonotypes that all four donors shared, non-shared clonotypes had lower generation probabilities.

This clonotype originated in a man between 18 and 35 years old in good health. The chain has TRBV9 and TRBJ1-6, with D perhaps matching TRBD1 (5 bases). Input material: naive CD8+ T cells sorted from blood. The CDR3 sequence is CASSVGGDYNSPLHF. As DNA, the CDR3 is TGTGCCAGCAGCGTAGGGGGCGATTATAATTCACCCCTCCACTTT.